The 18 T cell receptor beta chains reported below all come from one sample, sequenced in a study of CD8+ T cells in alopecia areata. RNA, once extracted, was reverse transcribed into cDNA for use as the sequencing template. TCRdb's table, derived via immunoSEQ multiplex PCR, lists solely in-frame clones and lacks some. The table has some 210,000 clones, approximately 70% seen once; the top ten hold over 1%. Described treatment: oral pan-JAK inhibitor, 5-10 mg twice daily. Here the sequenced sample was CD4+ T cells sorted from blood, taken around week 42, from a patient treated with tofacitinib. The origin of the receptors is a human donor with alopecia areata.

V is TRBV6-1 and J is TRBJ1-6; tentative D call: TRBD1 (5 bases). The CDR3 consists of 15 residues. Trimming pared 3 bases from V and 4 bases from J, leaving 10 bases between. Germline CDR1 reads MNHNS; CDR2 reads SASEGT. CDR3 bases: TGTGCCAGCAGTGATGGGTCAGGGTATAATTCACCCCTCCACTTT. Its protein is CASSDGSGYNSPLHF.

In this sample, this clone turned up once. This sequence joins TRBV10-3 and TRBJ2-7; TRBD2 might be the D (6 bases). Deletions cut 2 bases from V and 6 bases from J, with 17 bases between. CDR3 length: 15 amino acids. CDR1 is ENHRY and CDR2 is SYGVKD in the germline V gene. This CDR3 reads CAISEQSTGGAEQYF. DNA of the CDR3: TGTGCCATCAGTGAGCAGAGTACCGGGGGTGCCGAGCAGTACTTC.

The V and J genes are TRBV30 and TRBJ2-3; D may be TRBD1 (5 bases). CDR1 and CDR2 from the germline V gene are GTSNPN and SVGIG (reference sequence). V lost 8 bases and J 4 bases, leaving 13 bases between the germline ends. This CDR3 contains 12 residues. CDR3 DNA sequence: TGTGCCGGCGCCACAGGTTCAGATACGCAGTATTTT. It codes for CAGATGSDTQYF.

The chain combines TRBV7-3 with TRBJ2-3; a weak D match, TRBD2 (6 bases). Trimming left V 5 bases short and J 1 base short, with 13 bases between. There are 15 residues in the CDR3. The germline V gene encodes CDR1 SGHTA and CDR2 FQGTGA. CDR3 DNA sequence: TGTGCCAGCAGCCGGGAGCGGCCAGGCACAGATACGCAGTATTTT. Translating gives CASSRERPGTDTQYF. The full variable domain, rest sourced from reference TRBV7-3 and TRBJ2-3, is GAGVSQTPSNKVTEKGKYVELRCDPISGHTALYWYRQSLGQGPEFLIYFQGTGAADDSGLPNDRFFAVRPEGSVSTLKIQRTERGDSAVYLCASSRERPGTDTQYFGPGTRLTVL.

V is TRBV29-1 and J is TRBJ2-3; D unresolved. The CDR3 runs to 14 residues. The germline V gene encodes CDR1 SQVTM and CDR2 ANQGSEA. V lost 1 base and J 0 bases, leaving 8 bases between the germline ends. The CDR3 here is CSVEGPDSTDTQYF. The DNA for the CDR3 is TGCAGCGTTGAAGGACCCGATAGCACAGATACGCAGTATTTT.

The V call is TRBV7-6, the J call TRBJ1-4, with D perhaps matching TRBD1 (6 bases). The CDR3 has 19 residues. Trimming took 2 bases from V and 4 from J, leaving 23 bases between them. Per the germline V gene, CDR1 is SGHVS and CDR2 is FNYEAQ. The CDR3 spells CASSLSRGDTGTDNEKLFF. In nucleotides, the CDR3 is TGTGCCAGCAGCTTATCTCGTGGGGACACCGGGACGGATAATGAAAAACTGTTTTTT.

This chain links TRBV29-1 with TRBJ2-5; 12 positions match TRBD2. Germline CDR1 SQVTM, CDR2 ANQGSEA. The CDR3 has 15 residues. With 4 bases clipped from V and 1 base from J, the junction kept 4 bases outside the gene matches. The CDR3 loop reads CSVASLAGGQETQYF. The DNA of the CDR3 is TGCAGCGTTGCCTCACTAGCGGGGGGCCAAGAGACCCAGTACTTC. Supplemented by reference TRBV29-1 and TRBJ2-5, the full variable domain reads SAVISQKPSRDICQRGTSLTIQCQVDSQVTMMFWYRQQPGQSLTLIATANQGSEATYESGFVIDKFPISRPNLTFSTLTVSNMSPEDSSIYLCSVASLAGGQETQYFGPGTRLLVL.

The sample holds a few counts of this clone. This chain joins TRBV29-1 and TRBJ2-1; a possible D gene is TRBD1 (6 bases). Trimming shortened V by 8 bases and J by 6 bases, and 8 bases separated the two germline ends. CDR3 size: 10 residues. Germline loops: CDR1 SQVTM, CDR2 ANQGSEA. The CDR3 sequence: CSLGANEQFF. The CDR3 region has the DNA TGCAGCCTGGGGGCCAATGAGCAGTTCTTC.

The chain has TRBV15 and TRBJ2-7; D perhaps matches TRBD2 (5 bases). This CDR3 has 15 amino acids. V lost 2 bases and J lost 4, with 15 bases in between. CDR1 is LNHNV, CDR2 YYDKDF, per germline (reference sequence). The CDR3 DNA is TGTGCCACCAGCAGACCTTCCGCAGGCGGGTACGAGCAGTACTTC. Encoded protein: CATSRPSAGGYEQYF.

The rearrangement joins TRBV7-7 to TRBJ2-2; a possible D gene is TRBD1 (5 bases). This CDR3 region has 13 residues. Deletions cut 1 base from V and 6 bases from J, with 6 bases between. Germline V CDR1 and CDR2: SSHAT, FNYEAQ (reference sequence). The CDR3: CASSLVTAGELFF. CDR3 nucleotide sequence: TGTGCCAGCAGCTTAGTGACAGCCGGGGAGCTGTTTTTT. Drawing the rest from reference TRBV7-7 and TRBJ2-2, the complete variable domain is GAGVSQSPRYKVTKRGQDVTLRCDPISSHATLYWYQQALGQGPEFLTYFNYEAQPDKSGLPSDRFSAERPEGSISTLTIQRTEQRDSAMYRCASSLVTAGELFFGEGSRLTVL.

This sequence joins TRBV2 and TRBJ2-2; D not resolved. CDR3 length equals 14 residues. Trimming removed 4 bases from V and 2 bases from J, with 8 bases in between. Per the germline V gene, CDR1 is SNHLY and CDR2 is FYNNEI. The CDR3 region has the DNA TGTGCCAGCAGTGGTGTTAGCAACACCGGGGAGCTGTTTTTT. It is translated as CASSGVSNTGELFF. The complete variable domain, with remaining parts taken from reference TRBV2 and TRBJ2-2, reads EPEVTQTPSHQVTQMGQEVILRCVPISNHLYFYWYRQILGQKVEFLVSFYNNEISEKSEIFDDQFSVERPDGSNFTLKIRSTKLEDSAMYFCASSGVSNTGELFFGEGSRLTVL.

The gene calls are TRBV29-1 and TRBJ2-7; 9 bases map to TRBD2. The V gene end was trimmed by 4 bases and the J gene end by 0 bases; junction bases not matched to a gene: 4. Germline loops: CDR1 SQVTM, CDR2 ANQGSEA. This CDR3 is built from 14 residues. The CDR3 loop is CSVAERGDSYEQYF. The CDR3 bases are TGCAGCGTTGCGGAGCGGGGGGACTCCTACGAGCAGTACTTC.

As concerns this clone: Other DNA sequences of this sample code for an identical CDR3. The chain carries TRBV7-2 and TRBJ2-3; TRBD2 agrees at 9 bases. The V segment lost 8 bases and the J segment 0 bases; nucleotides outside the gene matches: 3. The CDR3 consists of 14 residues. The germline V gene encodes CDR1 SGHTA and CDR2 FQGNSA. CDR3 residues: CASSRGGSTDTQYF. The CDR3 DNA is TGTGCCAGCTCGCGGGGGGGTAGCACAGATACGCAGTATTTT.

The chain combines TRBV6-4 with TRBJ2-1; TRBD2 matches at 8 bases. The V gene end was trimmed by 2 bases and the J gene end by 0 bases; junction bases not matched to a gene: 0. The germline V gene has CDR1 MRHNA and CDR2 SNTAGT. This CDR3 is built from 15 residues. The CDR3 coding sequence is TGTGCCAGCAGTGACGCGGGGGGCTCCTACAATGAGCAGTTCTTC. Amino acids: CASSDAGGSYNEQFF.

The V and J genes are TRBV15 and TRBJ1-5, with 8 bases aligning to TRBD1. Germline lookup yields CDR1 LNHNV and CDR2 YYDKDF (reference sequence). Trimming cost V 0 bases and J 1 base; bases outside gene matches: 8. The CDR3 totals 18 residues. The CDR3 sequence: CATSRDLGQGLSNQPQHF. CDR3 sequence (DNA): TGTGCCACCAGCAGAGATCTAGGACAGGGTCTAAGCAATCAGCCCCAGCATTTT.

The chain employs TRBV29-1 and TRBJ1-2; D is perhaps TRBD1 (5 bases). This CDR3 is 13 amino acids long. The V end lost 0 bases, the J end lost 2 bases, and 7 bases lay between the germline ends. The germline gives CDR1 SQVTM, CDR2 ANQGSEA. The CDR3 loop is CSVEDQGNYGYTF. The CDR3 bases are TGCAGCGTTGAAGATCAGGGAAACTATGGCTACACCTTC.

The chain employs TRBV7-2 and TRBJ2-7; 7 nucleotides agree with TRBD1. Trimming cost V 6 bases and J 0 bases; bases outside gene matches: 8. The CDR3 is 15 amino acids. Germline CDR1 reads SGHTA; CDR2 reads FQGNSA. The CDR3 coding sequence is TGTGCCAGCAGGGCAGGACAGGAGAGCTCCTACGAGCAGTACTTC. As protein: CASRAGQESSYEQYF.

This clone was detected once. The chain combines TRBV30 with TRBJ2-1; D might be TRBD2 (5 bases). V lost 6 bases, J lost 8 bases, and 20 bases lay in between. The CDR3 runs 14 residues. Germline values: CDR1 GTSNPN, CDR2 SVGIG (reference sequence). As DNA, the CDR3 is TGTGCCTGCGCCCCGGGATCAAGATACGATGAGCAGTTCTTC. It yields the protein CACAPGSRYDEQFF.